Shown below are 5 T cell receptor beta chains from a single sample sequenced in a study of CD8+ T cells in alopecia areata. Reverse transcription of extracted RNA yielded cDNA, which provided the sequencing template. Method: immunoSEQ multiplex PCR; TCRdb's copy keeps in-frame clones and lacks some. The sample yields more than 100,000 clones, more than 75% seen once. Described treatment: oral pan-JAK inhibitor, 5-10 mg twice daily. The starting material was CD8+ T cells sorted from blood, obtained at approximately week 30, from a patient treated with tofacitinib. The origin of the receptors is a human donor with alopecia areata.

The rearrangement links TRBV14 to TRBJ2-7; 8 positions match TRBD2. The CDR3 length is 15 residues. V trimming: 0 bases; J trimming: 2 bases; junction bases outside the gene matches: 3. Germline V gene lookup returns CDR1 SGHDN and CDR2 FVKESK. CDR3 bases: TGTGCCAGCAGCCAAGATGGGACTAGAGCCTACGAGCAGTACTTC. Translation: CASSQDGTRAYEQYF.

The V call is TRBV19, the J call TRBJ2-3; D not resolved. The CDR3 contains 11 residues. Germline-derived CDR1 and CDR2 are LNHDA and SQIVND (reference sequence). Trimming left V 5 bases short and J 5 bases short, with 5 bases between. The CDR3 DNA follows: TGTGCCAGTAGTGATGGAGATACGCAGTATTTT. Translating gives CASSDGDTQYF.

The chain recombines TRBV6-5 with TRBJ2-7; 10 bases are a match to TRBD1. Germline V gene data show CDR1 as MNHEY and CDR2 as SVGAGI. V was pared by 6 bases and J by 2 bases, with 7 bases of the junction left unmatched. The CDR3 extends over 15 amino acids. CDR3 residues: CASRGGQGKTYEQYF. The CDR3 DNA sequence: TGTGCCAGCAGGGGGGGACAGGGGAAGACCTACGAGCAGTACTTC.

The genes are TRBV28 and TRBJ2-2; a weak D match, TRBD2 (6 bases). Trimming pared 0 bases from V and 6 bases from J, leaving 8 bases between. The germline V gene has CDR1 MDHEN and CDR2 SYDVKM. This CDR3 comprises 14 residues. The chain's CDR3 is CASSLWEGPGELFF. Here the CDR3 DNA reads TGTGCCAGCAGTTTATGGGAGGGGCCCGGGGAGCTGTTTTTT.

The chain uses TRBV5-1 and TRBJ1-1; D might be TRBD1 (5 bases). The CDR3 contains 12 residues. Per germline, CDR1 SGHRS and CDR2 YFSETQ. The DNA for the CDR3 is TGCGCTACTCAGGGTCCGAACACTGAAGCTTTCTTT. Protein: CATQGPNTEAFF. Full variable domain (missing parts from reference TRBV5-1 and TRBJ1-1): KAGVTQTPRYLIKTRGQQVTLSCSPISGHRSVSWYQQTPGQGLQFLFEYFSETQRNKGNFPGRFSGRQFSNSRSEMNVSTLELGDSALYLCATQGPNTEAFFGQGTRLTVV.